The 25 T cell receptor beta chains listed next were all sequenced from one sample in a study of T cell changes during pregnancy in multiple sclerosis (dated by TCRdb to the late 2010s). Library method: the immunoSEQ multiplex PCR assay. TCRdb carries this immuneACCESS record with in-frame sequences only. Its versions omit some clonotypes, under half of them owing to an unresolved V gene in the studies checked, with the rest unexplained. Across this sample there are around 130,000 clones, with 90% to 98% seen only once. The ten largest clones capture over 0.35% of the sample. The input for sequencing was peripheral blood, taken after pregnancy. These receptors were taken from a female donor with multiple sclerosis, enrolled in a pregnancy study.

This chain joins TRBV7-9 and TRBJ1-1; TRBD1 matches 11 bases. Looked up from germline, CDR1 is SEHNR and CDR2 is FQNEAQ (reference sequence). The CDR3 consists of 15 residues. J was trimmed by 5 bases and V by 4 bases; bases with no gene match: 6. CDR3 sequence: CASSSGQGAWTEAFF. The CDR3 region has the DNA TGTGCCAGCAGCTCCGGACAGGGGGCTTGGACTGAAGCTTTCTTT.

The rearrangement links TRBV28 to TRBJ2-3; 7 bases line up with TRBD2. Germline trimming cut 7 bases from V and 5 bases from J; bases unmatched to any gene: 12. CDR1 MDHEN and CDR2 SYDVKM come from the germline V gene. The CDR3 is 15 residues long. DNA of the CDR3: TGTGCCAGCACTACCATCGGGAGGCAGGGAGATACGCAGTATTTT. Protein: CASTTIGRQGDTQYF.

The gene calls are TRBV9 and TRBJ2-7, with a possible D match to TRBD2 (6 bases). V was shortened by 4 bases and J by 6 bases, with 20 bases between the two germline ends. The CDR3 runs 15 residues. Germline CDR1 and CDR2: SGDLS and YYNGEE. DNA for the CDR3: TGTGCCAGCAGCACGAGGGAGGCCGACTGGCGCGAGCAGTACTTC. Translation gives CASSTREADWREQYF.

Written as DNA, the CDR3 is TGTGCCAGCAGCTCCCCGACAGGGTTTCACGAGCAGTACTTC. This codes for CASSSPTGFHEQYF. The chain is built from TRBV11-2 and TRBJ2-7; 7 bases are shared with TRBD1. From germline, CDR1 is SGHAT and CDR2 FQNNGV. The CDR3 totals 14 residues. J was trimmed by 5 bases and V by 4 bases; bases with no gene match: 8.

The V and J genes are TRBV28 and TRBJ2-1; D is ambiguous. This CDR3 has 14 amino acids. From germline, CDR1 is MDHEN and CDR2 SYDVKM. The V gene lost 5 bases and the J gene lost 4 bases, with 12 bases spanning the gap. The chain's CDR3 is CASSLYAQYNEQFF. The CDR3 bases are TGTGCCAGCAGTCTATATGCCCAGTACAATGAGCAGTTCTTC. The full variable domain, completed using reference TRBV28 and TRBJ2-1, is DVKVTQSSRYLVKRTGEKVFLECVQDMDHENMFWYRQDPGLGLRLIYFSYDVKMKEKGDIPEGYSVSREKKERFSLILESASTNQTSMYLCASSLYAQYNEQFFGPGTRLTVL.

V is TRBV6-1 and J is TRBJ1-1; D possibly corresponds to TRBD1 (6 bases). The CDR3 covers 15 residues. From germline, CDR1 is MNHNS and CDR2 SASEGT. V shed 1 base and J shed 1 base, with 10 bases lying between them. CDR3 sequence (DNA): TGTGCCAGCAGTGAAGGGACAGAAAGGAACACTGAAGCTTTCTTT. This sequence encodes CASSEGTERNTEAFF.

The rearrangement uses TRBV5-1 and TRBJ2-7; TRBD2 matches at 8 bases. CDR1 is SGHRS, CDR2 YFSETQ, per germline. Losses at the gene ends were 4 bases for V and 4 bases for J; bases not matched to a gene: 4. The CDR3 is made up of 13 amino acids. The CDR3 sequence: CASSPRGGYEQYF. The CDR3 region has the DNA TGCGCCAGCAGCCCCCGCGGGGGGTACGAGCAGTACTTC.

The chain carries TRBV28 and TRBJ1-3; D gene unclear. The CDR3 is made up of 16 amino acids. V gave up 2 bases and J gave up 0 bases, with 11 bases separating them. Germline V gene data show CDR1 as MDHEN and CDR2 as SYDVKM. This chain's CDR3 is CASSLKVGSSGNTIYF. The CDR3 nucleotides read TGTGCCAGCAGTTTAAAGGTGGGGAGCTCTGGAAACACCATATATTTT.

This CDR3 reads CASSYPVFKGTDTQYF. DNA of the CDR3: TGTGCCAGCAGTTACCCAGTATTTAAGGGGACAGATACGCAGTATTTT. V is TRBV6-6 and J is TRBJ2-3, with a possible D match to TRBD1 (5 bases). Trimming cost V 2 bases and J 3 bases, with 15 bases left between them. The CDR3 runs to 16 residues. Germline V lookup: CDR1 MNHNY, CDR2 SVGAGI (reference sequence).

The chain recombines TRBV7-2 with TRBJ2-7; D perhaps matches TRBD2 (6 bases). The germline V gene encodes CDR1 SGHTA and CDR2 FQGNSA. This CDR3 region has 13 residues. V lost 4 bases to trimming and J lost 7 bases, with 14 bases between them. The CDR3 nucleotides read TGTGCCAGCAGCTCTGAGGGAGGTCTTGAGCAGTACTTC. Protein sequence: CASSSEGGLEQYF.

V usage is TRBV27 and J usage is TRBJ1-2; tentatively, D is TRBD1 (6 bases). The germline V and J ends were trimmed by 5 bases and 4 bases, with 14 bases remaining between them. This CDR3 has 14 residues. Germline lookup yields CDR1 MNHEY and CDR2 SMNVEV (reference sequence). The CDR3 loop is CASSQTTGSYGYTF. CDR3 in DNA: TGTGCCAGCAGTCAGACGACAGGCTCCTATGGCTACACCTTC.

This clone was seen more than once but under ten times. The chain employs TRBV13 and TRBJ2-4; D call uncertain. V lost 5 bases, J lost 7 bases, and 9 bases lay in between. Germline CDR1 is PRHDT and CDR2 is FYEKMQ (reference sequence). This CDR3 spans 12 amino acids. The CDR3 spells CASSLRMNIQYF. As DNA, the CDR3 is TGTGCCAGCAGCCTGAGGATGAACATTCAGTACTTC.

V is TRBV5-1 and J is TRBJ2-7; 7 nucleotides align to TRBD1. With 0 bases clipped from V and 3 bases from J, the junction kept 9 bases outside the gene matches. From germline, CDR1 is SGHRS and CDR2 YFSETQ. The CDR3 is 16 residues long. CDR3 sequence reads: CASSLGPPGQVYEQYF. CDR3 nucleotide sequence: TGCGCCAGCAGCTTGGGACCCCCAGGACAGGTCTACGAGCAGTACTTC.

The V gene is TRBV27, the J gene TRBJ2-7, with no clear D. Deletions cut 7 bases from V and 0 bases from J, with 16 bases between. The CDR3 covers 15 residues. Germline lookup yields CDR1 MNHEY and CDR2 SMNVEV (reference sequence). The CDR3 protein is CASNTIWAPSYEQYF. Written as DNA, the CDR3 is TGTGCCAGCAACACGATTTGGGCCCCCTCCTACGAGCAGTACTTC.

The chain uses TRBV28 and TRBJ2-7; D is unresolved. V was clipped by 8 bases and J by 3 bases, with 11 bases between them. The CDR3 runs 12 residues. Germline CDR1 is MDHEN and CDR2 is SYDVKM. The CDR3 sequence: CASSLAVYEQYF. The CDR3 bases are TGTGCCAGCTCCTTGGCCGTCTACGAGCAGTACTTC.

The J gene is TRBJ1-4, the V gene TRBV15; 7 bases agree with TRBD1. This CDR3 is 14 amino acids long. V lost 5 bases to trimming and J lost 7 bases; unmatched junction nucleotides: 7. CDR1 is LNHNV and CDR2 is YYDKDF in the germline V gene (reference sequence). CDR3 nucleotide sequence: TGTGCCACCAGCCCTTCGGGACAGTTTGAAAAACTGTTTTTT. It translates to CATSPSGQFEKLFF. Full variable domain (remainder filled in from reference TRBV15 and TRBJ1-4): DAMVIQNPRYQVTQFGKPVTLSCSQTLNHNVMYWYQQKSSQAPKLLFHYYDKDFNNEADTPDNFQSRRPNTSFCFLDIRSPGLGDTAMYLCATSPSGQFEKLFFGSGTQLSVL.

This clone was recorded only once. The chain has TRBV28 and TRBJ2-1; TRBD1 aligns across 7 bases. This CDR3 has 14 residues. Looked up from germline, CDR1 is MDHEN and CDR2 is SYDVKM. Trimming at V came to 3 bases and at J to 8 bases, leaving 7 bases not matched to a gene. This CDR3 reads CASSLSTGIDEQFF. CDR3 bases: TGTGCCAGCAGTTTGTCGACAGGGATCGATGAGCAGTTCTTC.

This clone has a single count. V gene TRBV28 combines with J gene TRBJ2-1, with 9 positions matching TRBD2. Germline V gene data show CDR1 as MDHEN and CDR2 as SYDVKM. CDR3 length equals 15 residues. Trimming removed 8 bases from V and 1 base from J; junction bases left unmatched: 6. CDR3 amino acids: CASGAGGVSYNEQFF. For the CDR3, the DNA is TGTGCCAGCGGGGCGGGAGGGGTTTCCTACAATGAGCAGTTCTTC.

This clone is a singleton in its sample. In nucleotides, the CDR3 is TGTGCCAGCAGCCTCAGACTCGGTCAGCCCCAGCATTTT. It translates to CASSLRLGQPQHF. This rearrangement joins TRBV16 to TRBJ1-5, with D uncertain. V lost 4 bases and J 6 bases, leaving 10 bases between the germline ends. Germline loops: CDR1 KGHSY, CDR2 FQNENV. The CDR3 consists of 13 residues.

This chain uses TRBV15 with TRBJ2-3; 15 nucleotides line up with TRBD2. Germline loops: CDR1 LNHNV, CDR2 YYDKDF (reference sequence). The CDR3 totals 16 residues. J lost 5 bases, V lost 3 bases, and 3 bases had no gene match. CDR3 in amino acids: CATSSPGLAGGDTQYF. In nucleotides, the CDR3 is TGTGCCACCAGCAGCCCGGGACTAGCGGGAGGAGATACGCAGTATTTT.

The CDR3 protein is CASSPLRGGETQYF. The CDR3 DNA reads TGTGCCAGCTCACCACTGAGGGGAGGGGAGACCCAGTACTTC. The chain is built from TRBV18 and TRBJ2-5; 7 nucleotides agree with TRBD2. There are 14 residues in the CDR3. V gave up 1 base and J gave up 5 bases; unmatched junction bases: 4. Germline V gene sequence: CDR1 KGHSH, CDR2 LQKENI.

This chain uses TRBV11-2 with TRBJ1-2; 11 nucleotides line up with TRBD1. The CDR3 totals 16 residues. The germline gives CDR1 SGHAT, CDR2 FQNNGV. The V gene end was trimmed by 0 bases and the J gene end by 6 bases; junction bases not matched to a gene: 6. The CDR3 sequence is CASSLDLGQGANGYTF. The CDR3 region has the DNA TGTGCCAGCAGCTTAGATCTTGGACAGGGGGCTAATGGCTACACCTTC.

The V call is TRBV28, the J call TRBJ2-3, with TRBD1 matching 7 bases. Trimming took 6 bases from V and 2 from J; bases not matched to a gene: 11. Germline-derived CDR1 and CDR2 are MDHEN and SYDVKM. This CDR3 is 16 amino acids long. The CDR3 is CASRADRDSNTDTQYF. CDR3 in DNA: TGTGCCAGCAGAGCCGACCGGGACAGCAACACAGATACGCAGTATTTT.

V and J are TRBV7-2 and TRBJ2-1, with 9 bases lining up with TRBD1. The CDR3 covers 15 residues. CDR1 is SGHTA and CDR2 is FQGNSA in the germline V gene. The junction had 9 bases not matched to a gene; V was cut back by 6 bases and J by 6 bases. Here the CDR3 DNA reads TGTGCCAGCAGTCGGGACAGGGTACGATCCAATGAGCAGTTCTTC. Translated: CASSRDRVRSNEQFF.

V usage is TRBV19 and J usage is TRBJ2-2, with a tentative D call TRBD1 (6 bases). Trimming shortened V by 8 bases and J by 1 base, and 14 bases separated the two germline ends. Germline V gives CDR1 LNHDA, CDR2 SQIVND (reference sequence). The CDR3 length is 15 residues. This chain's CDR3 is CASRAGTLNTGELFF. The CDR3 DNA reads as TGTGCCAGTCGGGCAGGGACATTGAACACCGGGGAGCTGTTTTTT.